Listed below are T cell receptor beta chains from one sample, sequenced in a study of Ad26.COV2.S vaccination and SARS-CoV-2 variants. TCRdb keeps only in-frame clones here, not all; method: immunoSEQ multiplex PCR. Of about 350,000 clones detected, 90% to 95% appear once; the ten largest clones hold 3% to 4%. Sequencing used peripheral blood, obtained after recovery from COVID-19. These receptors all come from a human donor who had recovered from COVID-19. The CDR3 runs from the conserved cysteine through the conserved F or W. The order of the fields is J gene, clone size, V gene, D gene, CDR3 DNA, CDR3 protein. D genes are given only for firm matches. Some rows mark clone size as missing; the rest say once, few, many or name a class of expanded clone.

>TRBJ1-6|NA|TRBV4-3|NA
TGCGCCAGCAGCCAAGATCGCGGCATTAATTCACCCCTCCACTTT
CASSQDRGINSPLHF
>TRBJ2-6|NA|TRBV18|TRBD2
TGTGCCAGCTCATCGTGGGGCGGGAGCGCGGCTGGGGCCAACGTCCTGACTTTC
CASSSWGGSAAGANVLTF
>TRBJ1-4|once|TRBV6-4|NA
TGTGCCAGCAGTCCCGAGGTTCGTGAAAAACTGTTTTTT
CASSPEVREKLFF
>TRBJ1-5|NA|TRBV4-1|TRBD1
TGCGCCAGCAGCCAAGAGTGGAGACAGGGTAGCAATCAGCCCCAGCATTTT
CASSQEWRQGSNQPQHF
>TRBJ1-3|NA|TRBV15|NA
TGTGCCACCAGCAGGGACCTCGGGAACACCATATATTTT
CATSRDLGNTIYF
>TRBJ2-6|NA|TRBV3-1/TRBV3-2|NA
TGTGCCAGCAGCCACAGTGTAGGATCTGGGGCCAACGTCCTGACTTTC
CASSHSVGSGANVLTF
>TRBJ1-4|NA|TRBV7-3|TRBD1
TGTGCCAGCAGCCTAATACGGACAGGGGGCGAAGGGGACTCAACTAATGAAAAACTGTTTTTT
CASSLIRTGGEGDSTNEKLFF
>TRBJ2-2|NA|TRBV10-1|TRBD2
TGCGCCAGCAGTGGGGCTGCGCGGGGGTCGAACACCGGGGAGCTGTTTTTT
CASSGAARGSNTGELFF
>TRBJ2-7|NA|TRBV14|NA
TGTGCCAGCAGCGGCAGGGGTACGAGCTCTACCTACGAGCAGTACTTC
CASSGRGTSSTYEQYF
>TRBJ1-4|NA|TRBV13|NA
TGTGCCAGCACCGCCGGGGCAACTAATGAAAAACTGTTTTTT
CASTAGATNEKLFF
>TRBJ1-4|NA|TRBV9|NA
TGTGCCAGCAGCACAGGGCTTCCTAATGAAAAACTGTTTTTT
CASSTGLPNEKLFF
>TRBJ1-5|NA|TRBV18|NA
TGTGCCAGCTCCTCCCCAGAGGCAGGGAAGGGTCAGCCCCAGCATTTT
CASSSPEAGKGQPQHF
>TRBJ2-7|few|TRBV4-1|NA
TGCGCCAGCAGCCAGCCCCTAAGGGTCCCCTACGAGCAGTACTTC
CASSQPLRVPYEQYF
>TRBJ1-5|NA|TRBV19|TRBD1
TGTGCCAGTAGTACCCACAGGGGAGGGGGATCTAGCAATCAGCCCCAGCATTTT
CASSTHRGGGSSNQPQHF
>TRBJ1-1|NA|TRBV6-4|NA
TGTGCCAGCAGTGACGCGGGTGGGACTGAAGCTTTCTTT
CASSDAGGTEAFF
>TRBJ1-5|NA|TRBV30|TRBD1
TGTGCCTGGTCAGGGACAGGGGGAAGGGGCAATCAGCCCCAGCATTTT
CAWSGTGGRGNQPQHF
>TRBJ2-1|NA|TRBV5-5|NA
TGTGCCAGCAGCTCCGGGACTGACTACTACAATGAGCAGTTCTTC
CASSSGTDYYNEQFF
>TRBJ2-3|NA|TRBV6-5|TRBD2
TGTGCCAGCCGCCTCGGGACTAGCTACACAGATACGCAGTATTTT
CASRLGTSYTDTQYF
>TRBJ1-1|NA|TRBV5-5|NA
TGTGCCAGCAGCTTGGGGGCCCAGGGCTACTGGAGCACTGAAGCTTTCTTT
CASSLGAQGYWSTEAFF
>TRBJ2-1|NA|TRBV11-2|TRBD2
TGTGCCAGCAGCCCTCGGGGAAGCGGGGCTGATGAGCAGTTCTTC
CASSPRGSGADEQFF
>TRBJ2-1|NA|TRBV7-9|NA
TGTGCCAGCAGCCCACCAGACAGAAACAATGAGCAGTTCTTC
CASSPPDRNNEQFF
>TRBJ1-5|NA|TRBV20-1|NA
TGCAGTGCTAGTTCTGGGAACCAGCCCCAGCATTTT
CSASSGNQPQHF
>TRBJ2-5|NA|TRBV5-1|NA
TGCGCCAGCAGCGCGGACTGGCAAGAGACCCAGTACTTC
CASSADWQETQYF
>TRBJ1-1|NA|TRBV27|NA
TGTGCCAGCAGTCCCGGACAGCTGAACACTGAAGCTTTCTTT
CASSPGQLNTEAFF